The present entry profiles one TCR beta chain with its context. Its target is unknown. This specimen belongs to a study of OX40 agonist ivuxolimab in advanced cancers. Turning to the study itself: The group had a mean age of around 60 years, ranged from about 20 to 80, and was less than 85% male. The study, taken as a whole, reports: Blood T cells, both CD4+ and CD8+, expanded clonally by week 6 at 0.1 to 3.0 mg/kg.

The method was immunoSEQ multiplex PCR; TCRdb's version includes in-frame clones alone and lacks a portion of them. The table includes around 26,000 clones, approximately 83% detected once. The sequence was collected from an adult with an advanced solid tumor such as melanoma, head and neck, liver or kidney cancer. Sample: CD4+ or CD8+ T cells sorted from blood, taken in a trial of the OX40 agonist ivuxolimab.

The CDR3 region has the DNA TGTGCCAGCAGTTTACGGGCGGTCCTTAACACCATATATTTT. Amino acids: CASSLRAVLNTIYF. V usage is TRBV28 and J usage is TRBJ1-3; D is unclear. The length of the CDR3 is 14 residues. Per germline, CDR1 MDHEN and CDR2 SYDVKM. V was clipped by 2 bases and J by 7 bases, with 12 bases between them.